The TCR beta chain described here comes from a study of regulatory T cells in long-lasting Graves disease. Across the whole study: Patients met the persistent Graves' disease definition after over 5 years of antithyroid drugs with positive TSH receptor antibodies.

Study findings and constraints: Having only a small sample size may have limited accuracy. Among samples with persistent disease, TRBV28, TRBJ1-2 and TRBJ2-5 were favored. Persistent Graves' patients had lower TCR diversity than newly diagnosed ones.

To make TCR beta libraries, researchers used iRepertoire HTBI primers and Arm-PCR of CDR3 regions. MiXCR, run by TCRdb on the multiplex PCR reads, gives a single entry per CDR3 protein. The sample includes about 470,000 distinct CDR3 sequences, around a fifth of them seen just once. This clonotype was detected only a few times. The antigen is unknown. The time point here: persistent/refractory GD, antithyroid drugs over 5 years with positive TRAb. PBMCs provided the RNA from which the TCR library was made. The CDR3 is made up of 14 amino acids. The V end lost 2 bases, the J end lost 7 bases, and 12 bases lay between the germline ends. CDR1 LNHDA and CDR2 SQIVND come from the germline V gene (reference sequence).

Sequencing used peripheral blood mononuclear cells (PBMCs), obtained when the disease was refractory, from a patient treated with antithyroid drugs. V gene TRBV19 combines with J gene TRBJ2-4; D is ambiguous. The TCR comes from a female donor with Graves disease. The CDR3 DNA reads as TGTGCCAGTAGTATAAAGGCAGGCCAGAACATTCAGTACTTC. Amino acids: CASSIKAGQNIQYF. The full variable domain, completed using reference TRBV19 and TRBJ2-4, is DGGITQSPKYLFRKEGQNVTLSCEQNLNHDAMYWYRQDPGQGLRLIYYSQIVNDFQKGDIAEGYSVSREKKESFPLTVTSAQKNPTAFYLCASSIKAGQNIQYFGAGTRLSVL.